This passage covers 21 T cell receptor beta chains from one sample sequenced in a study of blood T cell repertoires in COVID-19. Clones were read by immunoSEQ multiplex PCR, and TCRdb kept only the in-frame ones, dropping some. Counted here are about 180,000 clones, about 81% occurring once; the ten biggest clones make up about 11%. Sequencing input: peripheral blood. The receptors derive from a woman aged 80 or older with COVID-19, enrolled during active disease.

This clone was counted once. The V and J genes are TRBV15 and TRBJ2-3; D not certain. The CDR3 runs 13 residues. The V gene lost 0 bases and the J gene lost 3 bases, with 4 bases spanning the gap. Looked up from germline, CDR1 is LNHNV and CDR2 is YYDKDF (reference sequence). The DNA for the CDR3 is TGTGCCACCAGCAGAGATCCAACAGATACGCAGTATTTT. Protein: CATSRDPTDTQYF.

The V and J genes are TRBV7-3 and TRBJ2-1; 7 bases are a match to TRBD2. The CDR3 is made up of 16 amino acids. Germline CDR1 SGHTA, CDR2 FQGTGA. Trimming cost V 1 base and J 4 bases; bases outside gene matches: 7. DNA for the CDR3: TGTGCCAGCAGCTTAAAGGTGGCTAGCGGTTACAATGAGCAGTTCTTC. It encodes CASSLKVASGYNEQFF.

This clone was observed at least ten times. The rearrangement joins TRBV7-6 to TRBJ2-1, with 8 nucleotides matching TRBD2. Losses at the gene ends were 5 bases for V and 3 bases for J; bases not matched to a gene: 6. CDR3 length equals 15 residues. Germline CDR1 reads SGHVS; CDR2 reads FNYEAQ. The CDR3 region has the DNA TGTGCCAGCAGCCCCAGGACTAGCAGCTACAATGAGCAGTTCTTC. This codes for CASSPRTSSYNEQFF. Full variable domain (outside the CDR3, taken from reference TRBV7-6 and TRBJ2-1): GAGVSQSPRYKVTKRGQDVALRCDPISGHVSLYWYRQALGQGPEFLTYFNYEAQQDKSGLPNDRFSAERPEGSISTLTIQRTEQRDSAMYRCASSPRTSSYNEQFFGPGTRLTVL.

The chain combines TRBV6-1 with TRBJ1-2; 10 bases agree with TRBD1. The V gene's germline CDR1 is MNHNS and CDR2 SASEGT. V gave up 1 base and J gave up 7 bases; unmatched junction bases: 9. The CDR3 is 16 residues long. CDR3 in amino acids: CASSEDRGQGRGGYTF. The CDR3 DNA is TGTGCCAGCAGTGAAGACCGGGGACAGGGGAGGGGTGGCTACACCTTC.

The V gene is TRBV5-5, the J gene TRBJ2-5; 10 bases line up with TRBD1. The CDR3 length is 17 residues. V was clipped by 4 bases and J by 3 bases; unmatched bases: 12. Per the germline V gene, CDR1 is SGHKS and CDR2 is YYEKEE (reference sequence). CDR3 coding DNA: TGTGCCAGCAGCCTACCTCGCTCGGACAGGGGGGAAGAGACCCAGTACTTC. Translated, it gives CASSLPRSDRGEETQYF.

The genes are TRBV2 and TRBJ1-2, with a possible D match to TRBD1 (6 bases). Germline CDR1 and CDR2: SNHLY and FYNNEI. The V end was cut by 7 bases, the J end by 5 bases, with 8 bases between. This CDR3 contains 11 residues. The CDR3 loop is CASKQGYGYTF. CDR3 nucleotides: TGTGCCAGCAAACAGGGATATGGCTACACCTTC. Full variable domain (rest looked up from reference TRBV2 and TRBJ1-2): EPEVTQTPSHQVTQMGQEVILRCVPISNHLYFYWYRQILGQKVEFLVSFYNNEISEKSEIFDDQFSVERPDGSNFTLKIRSTKLEDSAMYFCASKQGYGYTFGSGTRLTVV.

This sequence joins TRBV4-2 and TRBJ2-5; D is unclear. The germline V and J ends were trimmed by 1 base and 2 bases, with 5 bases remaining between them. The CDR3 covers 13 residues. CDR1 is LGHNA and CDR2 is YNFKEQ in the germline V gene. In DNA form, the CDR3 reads TGTGCCAGCAGCCAAGCGCGACAAGAGACCCAGTACTTC. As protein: CASSQARQETQYF.

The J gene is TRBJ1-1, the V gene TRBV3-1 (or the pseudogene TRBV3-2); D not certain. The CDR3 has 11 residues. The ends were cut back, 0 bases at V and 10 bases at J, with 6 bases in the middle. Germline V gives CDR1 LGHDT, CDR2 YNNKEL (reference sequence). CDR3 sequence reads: CASSQETRAFF. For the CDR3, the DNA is TGTGCCAGCAGCCAAGAAACACGAGCTTTCTTT.

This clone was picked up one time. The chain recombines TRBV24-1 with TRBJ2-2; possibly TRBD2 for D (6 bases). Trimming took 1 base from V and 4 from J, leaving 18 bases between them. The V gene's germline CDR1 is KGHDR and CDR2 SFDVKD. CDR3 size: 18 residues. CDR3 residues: CATSDLSERGSVTGELFF. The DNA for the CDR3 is TGTGCCACCAGTGATTTATCCGAACGGGGGTCGGTCACCGGGGAGCTGTTTTTT.

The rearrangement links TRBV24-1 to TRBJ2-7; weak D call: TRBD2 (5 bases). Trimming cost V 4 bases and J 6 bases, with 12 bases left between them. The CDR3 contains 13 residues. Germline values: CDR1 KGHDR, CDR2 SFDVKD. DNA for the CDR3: TGTGCCACCAGTGACTTCGATGGACTCGAGCAGTACTTC. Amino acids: CATSDFDGLEQYF.

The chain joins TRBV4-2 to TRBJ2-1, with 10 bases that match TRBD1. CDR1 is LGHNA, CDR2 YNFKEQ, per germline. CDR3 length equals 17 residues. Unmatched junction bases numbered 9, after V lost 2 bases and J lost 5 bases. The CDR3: CASSQRPDRGVHNEQFF. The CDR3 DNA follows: TGTGCCAGCAGCCAACGCCCGGACAGGGGGGTCCACAATGAGCAGTTCTTC.

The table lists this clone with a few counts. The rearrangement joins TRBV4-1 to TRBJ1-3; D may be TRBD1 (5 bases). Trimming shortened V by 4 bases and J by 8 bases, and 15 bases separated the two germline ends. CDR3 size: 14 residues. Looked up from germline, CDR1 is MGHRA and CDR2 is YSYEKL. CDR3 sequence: CASSPEGRGYTIYF. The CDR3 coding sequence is TGCGCCAGCAGCCCGGAGGGGAGGGGATACACCATATATTTT.

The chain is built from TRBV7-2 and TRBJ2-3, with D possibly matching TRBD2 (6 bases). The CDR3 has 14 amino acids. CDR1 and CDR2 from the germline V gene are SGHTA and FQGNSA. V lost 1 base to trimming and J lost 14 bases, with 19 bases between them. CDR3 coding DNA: TGTGCCAGCAGCTTAGGTCTACCGGGACTTTCTTCGTATTTT. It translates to CASSLGLPGLSSYF. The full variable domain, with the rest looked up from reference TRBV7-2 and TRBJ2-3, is GAGVSQSPSNKVTEKGKDVELRCDPISGHTALYWYRQSLGQGLEFLIYFQGNSAPDKSGLPSDRFSAERTGGSVSTLTIQRTQQEDSAVYLCASSLGLPGLSSYFGPGTRLTVL.

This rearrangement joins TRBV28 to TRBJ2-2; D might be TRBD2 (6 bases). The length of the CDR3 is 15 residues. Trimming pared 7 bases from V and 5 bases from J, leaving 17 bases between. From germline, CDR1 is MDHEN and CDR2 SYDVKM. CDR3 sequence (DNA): TGTGCCAGCACCGTGGGGGGAGCGGGTACCGGGGAGCTGTTTTTT. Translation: CASTVGGAGTGELFF. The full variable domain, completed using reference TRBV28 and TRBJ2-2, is DVKVTQSSRYLVKRTGEKVFLECVQDMDHENMFWYRQDPGLGLRLIYFSYDVKMKEKGDIPEGYSVSREKKERFSLILESASTNQTSMYLCASTVGGAGTGELFFGEGSRLTVL.

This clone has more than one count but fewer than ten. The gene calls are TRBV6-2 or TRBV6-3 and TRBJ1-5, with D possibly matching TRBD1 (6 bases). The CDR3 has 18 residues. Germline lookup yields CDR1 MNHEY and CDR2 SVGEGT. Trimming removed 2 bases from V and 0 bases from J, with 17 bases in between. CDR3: CASSYDPRGANSNQPQHF. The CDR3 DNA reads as TGTGCCAGCAGTTACGATCCCCGGGGGGCGAATAGCAATCAGCCCCAGCATTTT.

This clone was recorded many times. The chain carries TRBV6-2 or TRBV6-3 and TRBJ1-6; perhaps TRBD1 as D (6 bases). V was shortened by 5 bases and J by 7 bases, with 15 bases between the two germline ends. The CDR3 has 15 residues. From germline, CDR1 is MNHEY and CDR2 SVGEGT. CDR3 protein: CASSTKFQGNSPLHF. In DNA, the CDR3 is TGTGCCAGCAGTACTAAGTTCCAGGGGAATTCACCCCTCCACTTT.

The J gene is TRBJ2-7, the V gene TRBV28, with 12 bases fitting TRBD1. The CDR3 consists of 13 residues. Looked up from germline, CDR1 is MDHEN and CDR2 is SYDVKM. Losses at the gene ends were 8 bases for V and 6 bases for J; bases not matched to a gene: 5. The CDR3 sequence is CASRGTGGLEQYF. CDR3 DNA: TGTGCCAGCCGGGGGACAGGGGGCCTCGAGCAGTACTTC.

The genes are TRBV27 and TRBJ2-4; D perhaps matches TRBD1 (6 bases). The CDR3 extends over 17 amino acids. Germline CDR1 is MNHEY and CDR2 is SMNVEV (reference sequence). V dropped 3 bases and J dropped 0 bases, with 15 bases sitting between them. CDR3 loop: CASSLGRGPLAKNIQYF. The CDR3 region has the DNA TGTGCCAGCAGTTTGGGCAGGGGTCCGCTAGCCAAAAACATTCAGTACTTC.

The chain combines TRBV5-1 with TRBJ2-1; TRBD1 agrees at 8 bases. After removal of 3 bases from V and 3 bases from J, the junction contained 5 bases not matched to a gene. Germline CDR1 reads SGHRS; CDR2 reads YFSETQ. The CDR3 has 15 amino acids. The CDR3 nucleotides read TGCGCCAGCAGCTCGGGACAGGTTCACTACAATGAGCAGTTCTTC. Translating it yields CASSSGQVHYNEQFF.

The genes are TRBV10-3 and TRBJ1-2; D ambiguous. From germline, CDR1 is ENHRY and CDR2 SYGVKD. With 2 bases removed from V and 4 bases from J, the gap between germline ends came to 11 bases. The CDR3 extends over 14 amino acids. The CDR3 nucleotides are TGTGCCATCAGTGAGGATGCGGCGTCCTATGGCTACACCTTC. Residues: CAISEDAASYGYTF.

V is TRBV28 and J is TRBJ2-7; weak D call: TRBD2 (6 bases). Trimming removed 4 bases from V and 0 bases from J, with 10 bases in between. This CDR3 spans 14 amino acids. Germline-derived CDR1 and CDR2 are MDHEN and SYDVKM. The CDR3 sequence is CASSSGTFSYEQYF. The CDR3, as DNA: TGTGCCAGCAGTTCCGGGACTTTCTCCTACGAGCAGTACTTC.